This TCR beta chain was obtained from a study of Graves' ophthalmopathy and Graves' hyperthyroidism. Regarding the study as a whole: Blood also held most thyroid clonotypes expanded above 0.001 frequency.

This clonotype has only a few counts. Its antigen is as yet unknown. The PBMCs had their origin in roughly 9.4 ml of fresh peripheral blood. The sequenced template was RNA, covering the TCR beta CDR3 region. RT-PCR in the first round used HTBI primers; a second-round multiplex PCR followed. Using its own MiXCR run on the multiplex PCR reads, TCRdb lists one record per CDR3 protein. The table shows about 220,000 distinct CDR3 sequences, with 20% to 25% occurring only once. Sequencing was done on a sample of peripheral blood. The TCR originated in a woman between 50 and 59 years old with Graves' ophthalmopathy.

For the CDR3, the DNA is TGTGCCAGCAGCATAGGGGCCGGGGAGCTGTTTTTT. Translation gives CASSIGAGELFF. The chain links TRBV7-3 to TRBJ2-2; D might be TRBD1 (5 bases). This CDR3 region has 12 residues. Germline CDR1 SGHTA, CDR2 FQGTGA. V gave up 5 bases and J gave up 6 bases, with 7 bases separating them.